This TCR beta chain is from a study of T cell responses to AZD1222 COVID-19 vaccine. This CDR3 comprises 15 residues. From germline, CDR1 is LNHDA and CDR2 SQIVND (reference sequence). With 3 bases clipped from V and 7 bases from J, the junction kept 10 bases outside the gene matches. About this clone: Its antigen is unidentified.

Overall study findings and caveats: Spike regions recognized by vaccine-associated CD4 TCRs spanned the protein, led by 160-218 and 743-854. Reportedly, nearly half of unique spike TCRs recognized epitopes outside B.1.351/B.1.1.7 mutations.

Clones were sequenced by immunoSEQ multiplex PCR, and TCRdb holds only the in-frame ones, with some missing. Of 150,000 to 200,000 clones listed, about 88% were seen once; the top ten hold 1.5% to 2%. The clonotype was recovered from an adult in good health. The source material was peripheral blood, sampled on day 0 of AZD1222 vaccination. The rearrangement links TRBV19 to TRBJ1-1; 8 bases map to TRBD1. CDR3 nucleotides: TGTGCCAGTAGTATTGCCGTCGACAGGGGATATGAAGCTTTCTTT. Translation gives CASSIAVDRGYEAFF.